Shown below are 10 T cell receptor beta chains from a single sample sequenced in a study of cytomegalovirus exposure and HLA in healthy donors. The assay was immunoSEQ multiplex PCR, and TCRdb's table has in-frame clones only and misses some. The repertoire consists of tens of thousands of clones, with almost 97% occurring once and the leading ten covering about 1.5%. The sample consisted of PBMCs. These receptors all come from a man aged 18 to 35 in good health and CMV-seropositive.

This chain links TRBV5-1 with TRBJ2-3, with D uncertain. CDR1 is SGHRS and CDR2 is YFSETQ in the germline V gene. The V end was cut by 4 bases, the J end by 5 bases, with 5 bases between. This CDR3 contains 11 residues. The CDR3 DNA reads as TGCGCCAGCAGCCAGAAAGATACGCAGTATTTT. This encodes CASSQKDTQYF.

This clone was detected once. The chain is built from TRBV2 and TRBJ1-1; D is unclear. Trimming cost V 8 bases and J 4 bases, with 14 bases left between them. Germline-derived CDR1 and CDR2 are SNHLY and FYNNEI. The CDR3 sequence is 13 residues long. CDR3 residues: CASLRELATEAFF. In DNA, the CDR3 is TGTGCCAGCCTGAGGGAGTTGGCCACTGAAGCTTTCTTT.

The chain combines TRBV4-2 with TRBJ2-7, with 9 positions matching TRBD2. V lost 0 bases to trimming and J lost 2 bases; unmatched junction nucleotides: 5. This CDR3 has 16 residues. Germline CDR1 and CDR2: LGHNA and YNFKEQ. CDR3 region: CASSQDRASGTYEQYF. As DNA, the CDR3 is TGTGCCAGCAGCCAAGATAGGGCTAGCGGGACCTACGAGCAGTACTTC.

The chain couples TRBV6-6 to TRBJ2-7, with TRBD1 matching over 8 bases. Germline V lookup: CDR1 MNHNY, CDR2 SVGAGI (reference sequence). CDR3 length equals 15 residues. The V gene end was trimmed by 2 bases and the J gene end by 3 bases; junction bases not matched to a gene: 6. The CDR3 DNA is TGTGCCAGCAGTTACATGACGACAGGGGACTACGAGCAGTACTTC. This sequence encodes CASSYMTTGDYEQYF.

The V gene is TRBV7-2, the J gene TRBJ2-1; weak D call: TRBD1 (5 bases). The CDR3 consists of 16 residues. The germline V and J ends were trimmed by 5 bases and 7 bases, with 21 bases remaining between them. Germline V gene data show CDR1 as SGHTA and CDR2 as FQGNSA. This chain's CDR3 is CASSRLQGKVGNEQFF. The CDR3 bases are TGTGCCAGCAGCCGATTGCAGGGAAAAGTTGGGAATGAGCAGTTCTTC.

The V and J genes are TRBV14 and TRBJ1-1; D perhaps matches TRBD1 (5 bases). The germline V and J ends were trimmed by 5 bases and 4 bases, with 11 bases remaining between them. The CDR3 contains 13 residues. The germline V gene encodes CDR1 SGHDN and CDR2 FVKESK. The CDR3 region is CASSIPGVTEAFF. The CDR3 DNA sequence: TGTGCCAGCAGCATACCGGGGGTCACTGAAGCTTTCTTT. The full variable domain, its missing parts supplied by reference TRBV14 and TRBJ1-1, is EAGVTQFPSHSVIEKGQTVTLRCDPISGHDNLYWYRRVMGKEIKFLLHFVKESKQDESGMPNNRFLAERTGGTYSTLKVQPAELEDSGVYFCASSIPGVTEAFFGQGTRLTVV.

The genes are TRBV5-1 and TRBJ2-7; D is perhaps TRBD2 (7 bases). Trimming cost V 0 bases and J 0 bases, with 10 bases left between them. This CDR3 has 15 residues. The germline V gene has CDR1 SGHRS and CDR2 YFSETQ. As DNA, the CDR3 is TGCGCCAGCAGCTTGGGGCGGGGGCACTCCTACGAGCAGTACTTC. It is translated as CASSLGRGHSYEQYF.

The chain couples TRBV10-3 to TRBJ1-2, with TRBD1 as a possible D gene (6 bases). This CDR3 has 14 amino acids. V lost 8 bases and J 6 bases, leaving 19 bases between the germline ends. Germline V gene sequence: CDR1 ENHRY, CDR2 SYGVKD. CDR3 in amino acids: CAISTGNRADGYTF. CDR3 coding DNA: TGTGCCATCTCTACCGGGAACAGGGCAGATGGCTACACCTTC.

The chain carries TRBV27 and TRBJ2-5; D might be TRBD1 (6 bases). Germline-derived CDR1 and CDR2 are MNHEY and SMNVEV (reference sequence). The CDR3 consists of 16 residues. V was cut by 6 bases and J by 4 bases, with 21 bases left in between. The CDR3 coding sequence is TGTGCCAGCAGGCGCCTCTTTTCAGGGGTAAGAGAGACCCAGTACTTC. Its protein product is CASRRLFSGVRETQYF.

The chain has TRBV28 and TRBJ2-7; D gene uncertain. Trimming removed 7 bases from V and 5 bases from J, with 12 bases in between. The CDR3 contains 12 residues. CDR1 and CDR2 (germline): MDHEN, SYDVKM. The CDR3 DNA follows: TGTGCCAGCACTAATCAAGGAGACGAGCAGTACTTC. This gives the protein CASTNQGDEQYF. Full variable domain (missing parts from reference TRBV28 and TRBJ2-7): DVKVTQSSRYLVKRTGEKVFLECVQDMDHENMFWYRQDPGLGLRLIYFSYDVKMKEKGDIPEGYSVSREKKERFSLILESASTNQTSMYLCASTNQGDEQYFGPGTRLTVT.